The following is a T cell receptor (beta chain) sequence with its context. CDR3 length: 15 residues. Trimming took 1 base from V and 0 from J, leaving 8 bases between them. Germline V CDR1 and CDR2: MGHDK, SYGVNS. Original handling: By means of reference gene primer amplification, nucleated cell counts were estimated. Repertoires were generated with immunoSEQ multiplex PCR, while TCRdb's copy carries only in-frame clones and drops some. That table gives V, J and clone size, and the DNA gave D and trimming. The table includes hundreds of thousands of clones, roughly 80% detected once. These data belong to a study of blood T cell repertoires in COVID-19. The wider study: Donors in the United States, Italy and Spain gave samples during acute or convalescent COVID-19. The cDNA or gDNA used as material had been derived from T cells, B-cell-depleted T cells, or PBMCs.

The V and J genes are TRBV25-1 and TRBJ2-3; D uncertain. The source material was peripheral blood. The sequence was obtained from a woman of 80 years or more with acute or convalescent COVID-19. CDR3 sequence (DNA): TGTGCCAGCAGTGAATGGCGGCAAAGCACAGATACGCAGTATTTT. Translation: CASSEWRQSTDTQYF. Full variable domain (outside the CDR3, taken from reference TRBV25-1 and TRBJ2-3): EADIYQTPRYLVIGTGKKITLECSQTMGHDKMYWYQQDPGMELHLIHYSYGVNSTEKGDLSSESTVSRIRTEHFPLTLESARPSHTSQYLCASSEWRQSTDTQYFGPGTRLTVL.